This T cell receptor beta chain was captured by sequencing in a study of T cells in Graves' hyperthyroidism and ophthalmopathy. The wider study: Initial diagnosis, before any treatment, was when peripheral blood was collected. Study observations and caveats: In simple terms, a model built on 13 V-J features told ophthalmopathy apart from stable hyperthyroidism.

There are a few counts of this clonotype. Antigen unknown. The CDR3 totals 12 residues. Trimming took off 10 bases at V and 4 bases at J, with 10 bases between the two ends. The germline V gene has CDR1 KGHDR and CDR2 SFDVKD. Lactation, pregnancy, other autoimmune disease or uncontrolled infection excluded patients. Diagnosis rested on symptoms, serum thyroxine and TRAb, thyroid ultrasound, and orbital computed tomography. Authors of the study amplified TCR beta CDR3 regions from RNA transcripts. The study used the HTBI primer set for a first-round RT-PCR of the TCR CDR3. MiXCR, run by TCRdb on the multiplex PCR reads, gives a single entry per CDR3 protein. The table includes a few hundred thousand distinct CDR3 sequences, around 17% detected once.

This chain uses TRBV24-1 with TRBJ2-1; D remains ambiguous. The material sequenced was blood. The receptor was derived from a woman in her forties or fifties with Graves' hyperthyroidism. The DNA for the CDR3 is TGTGCCACTTCCCGCCAATACAATGAGCAGTTCTTC. Amino acids: CATSRQYNEQFF.